Each of the 21 T cell receptor beta chains below was sequenced from the same sample in a study of blood T cell repertoires in COVID-19. Data came from immunoSEQ multiplex PCR; TCRdb stores just in-frame clones and leaves some out. This table holds approximately 190,000 clones, more than 85% found once. Sequencing was carried out using PBMCs or T cells enriched from blood (not recorded which). These receptors were obtained from a middle-aged woman in a cohort exposed to, infected with or recovered from COVID-19 (not recorded which).

The chain uses TRBV7-9 and TRBJ2-7, with D possibly being TRBD1 (5 bases). Trimming shortened V by 4 bases and J by 2 bases, and 15 bases separated the two germline ends. This CDR3 is 15 amino acids long. Germline loops: CDR1 SEHNR, CDR2 FQNEAQ (reference sequence). The CDR3 sequence: CASSSNRNQAYEQYF. DNA of the CDR3: TGTGCCAGCAGCTCTAACAGGAACCAGGCCTACGAGCAGTACTTC.

The CDR3 loop reads CASSQEDGRPWNEQFF. The DNA of the CDR3 is TGCGCCAGCAGCCAAGAGGACGGGAGACCCTGGAATGAGCAGTTCTTC. The V gene is TRBV4-1, the J gene TRBJ2-1; TRBD2 might be the D (6 bases). CDR3 size: 16 residues. CDR1 and CDR2 from the germline V gene are MGHRA and YSYEKL. With 0 bases removed from V and 7 bases from J, the gap between germline ends came to 16 bases.

The chain has TRBV5-1 and TRBJ2-7; 12 nucleotides match TRBD2. CDR1 and CDR2 (germline): SGHRS, YFSETQ. Trimming removed 4 bases from V and 4 bases from J; junction bases left unmatched: 6. The CDR3 has 15 residues. The CDR3 is CASSLRLAGVYEQYF. The CDR3 nucleotides read TGCGCCAGCAGCCTGCGACTAGCGGGAGTGTACGAGCAGTACTTC.

There are a few counts of this clone. V is TRBV27 and J is TRBJ2-7, with TRBD1 matching over 8 bases. CDR3 length: 17 residues. Germline V gene sequence: CDR1 MNHEY, CDR2 SMNVEV (reference sequence). Losses at the gene ends were 2 bases for V and 3 bases for J; bases not matched to a gene: 12. CDR3 nucleotide sequence: TGTGCCAGCAGTTTAATAGGCTCGAGACAGGGGATCTACGAGCAGTACTTC. This translates into CASSLIGSRQGIYEQYF.

DNA of the CDR3: TGTGCCAGCAGCCAAAAGCGGGAGTACCTAAACTATGGCTACACCTTC. It encodes CASSQKREYLNYGYTF. The V and J genes are TRBV4-2 and TRBJ1-2; D remains unclear. The CDR3 is 16 residues long. In germline, CDR1 is LGHNA, CDR2 YNFKEQ. Trimming removed 2 bases from V and 2 bases from J, with 15 bases in between.

This chain joins TRBV9 and TRBJ2-3, with 9 positions matching TRBD2. With V trimmed by 0 bases and J by 4 bases, 9 bases remained unmatched. The CDR3 loop spans 17 amino acids. From germline, CDR1 is SGDLS and CDR2 YYNGEE. CDR3 residues: CASSVEGSGSASDTQYF. CDR3 in DNA: TGTGCCAGCAGCGTAGAGGGTAGCGGGAGCGCCTCAGATACGCAGTATTTT.

This chain links TRBV27 with TRBJ1-2; a weak D match, TRBD1 (6 bases). CDR1 and CDR2 (germline): MNHEY, SMNVEV (reference sequence). V was clipped by 4 bases and J by 0 bases, with 12 bases between them. The CDR3 consists of 15 residues. CDR3 sequence: CASSSVRGANYGYTF. The CDR3 nucleotides read TGTGCCAGCAGTTCTGTCAGGGGAGCTAACTATGGCTACACCTTC.

The gene calls are TRBV9 and TRBJ2-7; the match to TRBD2 covers 10 bases. This CDR3 spans 14 amino acids. Germline CDR1 SGDLS, CDR2 YYNGEE. V lost 0 bases to trimming and J lost 3 bases; unmatched junction nucleotides: 0. CDR3 nucleotide sequence: TGTGCCAGCAGCGTAGCTAGCGGGAGCTACGAGCAGTACTTC. Amino acid sequence: CASSVASGSYEQYF.

This clone showed up just a few times. V usage is TRBV10-2 and J usage is TRBJ1-2; D might be TRBD1 (5 bases). V shed 3 bases and J shed 7 bases, with 12 bases lying between them. There are 13 residues in the CDR3. Germline assignment: CDR1 WSHSY and CDR2 SAAADI. The CDR3 is CASSENMGLGYTF. In DNA, the CDR3 is TGCGCCAGCAGTGAAAACATGGGGCTTGGCTACACCTTC.

As for this clone: The sample holds other DNA sequences that translate to the same CDR3. J is TRBJ1-2 and V is TRBV19, with 9 bases lining up with TRBD1. This CDR3 is built from 14 residues. The germline gives CDR1 LNHDA, CDR2 SQIVND (reference sequence). The trim removed 6 bases at V and 2 bases at J, leaving 4 bases unmatched. CDR3 in amino acids: CASSVDRGNYGYTF. The DNA for the CDR3 is TGTGCCAGTAGCGTCGACAGGGGGAACTATGGCTACACCTTC.

The genes are TRBV7-6 and TRBJ2-7; TRBD2 is a possible D gene (6 bases). The germline CDR1 and CDR2 sequences are SGHVS and FNYEAQ. V dropped 1 base and J dropped 1 base, with 14 bases sitting between them. The length of the CDR3 is 16 residues. CDR3 amino acids: CASSLEAGLGSYEQYF. As DNA, the CDR3 is TGTGCCAGCAGCTTAGAGGCGGGGCTAGGATCCTACGAGCAGTACTTC.

The chain couples TRBV5-4 to TRBJ1-6; the D gene is possibly TRBD1 (6 bases). Trimming removed 10 bases from V and 7 bases from J, with 21 bases in between. Germline CDR1 is SGHNT and CDR2 is YYREEE (reference sequence). The CDR3 is made up of 15 amino acids. CDR3 in amino acids: CAVGGGPSNNSPLHF. CDR3 in DNA: TGTGCCGTAGGGGGTGGACCTTCCAACAATTCACCCCTCCACTTT.

This chain joins TRBV7-9 and TRBJ1-5; possibly TRBD1 for D (6 bases). CDR1 SEHNR and CDR2 FQNEAQ come from the germline V gene (reference sequence). The CDR3 spans 14 residues. With 5 bases removed from V and 5 bases from J, the gap between germline ends came to 13 bases. The CDR3 spells CASSETGSDQPQHF. CDR3 coding DNA: TGTGCCAGCAGCGAAACAGGGAGCGATCAGCCCCAGCATTTT.

The V and J genes are TRBV6-5 and TRBJ2-1, with 10 bases lining up with TRBD2. This CDR3 is 14 amino acids long. The germline V gene encodes CDR1 MNHEY and CDR2 SVGAGI. Unmatched junction bases numbered 6, after V lost 6 bases and J lost 7 bases. The CDR3 DNA reads as TGTGCCAGCAGGCTAGCGGGAGAGTATAATGAGCAGTTCTTC. Its protein is CASRLAGEYNEQFF.

The chain combines TRBV9 with TRBJ1-2; 8 bases are shared with TRBD1. The CDR3 is made up of 16 amino acids. Germline CDR1 is SGDLS and CDR2 is YYNGEE. The V and J ends lost 2 bases and 8 bases, in that order; junction bases with no gene match: 14. The CDR3 sequence is CASSVSRTGKGPGYTF. Here the CDR3 DNA reads TGTGCCAGCAGCGTTAGCCGGACAGGGAAAGGGCCAGGCTACACCTTC.

V gene TRBV18 combines with J gene TRBJ1-1; no definite D call. V gave up 5 bases and J gave up 10 bases, with 26 bases separating them. The CDR3 spans 16 residues. CDR1 and CDR2 (germline): KGHSH, LQKENI. CDR3 sequence reads: CASSTSGLGAGGSAFF. CDR3 DNA: TGTGCCAGCTCAACCTCCGGACTGGGCGCGGGAGGGTCAGCTTTCTTT.

The CDR3 DNA sequence: TGTGCCAGCAGCCCTGGACAGGTCTTGAACACTGAAGCTTTCTTT. It encodes CASSPGQVLNTEAFF. The genes are TRBV27 and TRBJ1-1, with 7 nucleotides matching TRBD1. Germline assignment: CDR1 MNHEY and CDR2 SMNVEV (reference sequence). CDR3 length: 15 residues. With V trimmed by 6 bases and J by 0 bases, 7 bases remained unmatched.

The CDR3 loop is CASSQETSGSSNTQYF. The DNA for the CDR3 is TGTGCCAGCAGCCAAGAGACTAGCGGGAGTTCGAATACGCAGTATTTT. This chain joins TRBV14 and TRBJ2-3, with TRBD2 identical over 12 bases. Per the germline V gene, CDR1 is SGHDN and CDR2 is FVKESK. V trimming: 0 bases; J trimming: 7 bases; junction bases outside the gene matches: 5. The CDR3 is 16 residues long.

The V gene is TRBV7-9, the J gene TRBJ1-1, with 8 bases identical to TRBD1. This CDR3 is 16 amino acids long. The V segment lost 5 bases and the J segment 5 bases; nucleotides outside the gene matches: 13. Germline V gene lookup returns CDR1 SEHNR and CDR2 FQNEAQ (reference sequence). The CDR3 is CASSHGRRDRSTEAFF. The CDR3 bases are TGTGCCAGCAGCCATGGTCGCCGGGACAGGTCGACTGAAGCTTTCTTT. Complete variable domain (other parts from reference TRBV7-9 and TRBJ1-1): DTGVSQNPRHKITKRGQNVTFRCDPISEHNRLYWYRQTLGQGPEFLTYFQNEAQLEKSRLLSDRFSAERPKGSFSTLEIQRTEQGDSAMYLCASSHGRRDRSTEAFFGQGTRLTVV.

The chain joins TRBV13 to TRBJ2-3; TRBD2 aligns across 11 bases. The germline gives CDR1 PRHDT, CDR2 FYEKMQ (reference sequence). The CDR3 is made up of 18 amino acids. The V segment lost 6 bases and the J segment 1 base; nucleotides outside the gene matches: 12. The CDR3 sequence: CASRRTSGRGVGTDTQYF. The CDR3, as DNA: TGTGCCAGCAGACGAACTAGCGGGAGAGGGGTGGGCACAGATACGCAGTATTTT. The whole variable domain, remainder taken from reference TRBV13 and TRBJ2-3, is AAGVIQSPRHLIKEKRETATLKCYPIPRHDTVYWYQQGPGQDPQFLISFYEKMQSDKGSIPDRFSAQQFSDYHSELNMSSLELGDSALYFCASRRTSGRGVGTDTQYFGPGTRLTVL.

This chain uses TRBV30 with TRBJ1-6, with a possible D match to TRBD1 (5 bases). Germline V CDR1 and CDR2: GTSNPN, SVGIG (reference sequence). Trimming stripped 1 base from V and 10 bases from J, with 14 bases between. This CDR3 region has 14 residues. The CDR3 loop reads CAWSGGGIGSPLHF. The CDR3 DNA reads as TGTGCCTGGAGTGGGGGGGGGATCGGGTCACCCCTCCACTTT.